This is a list of T cell receptor beta chains from one sample in a study of control samples from healthy donors and cancer patients. Assay used: immunoSEQ multiplex PCR; TCRdb lists only in-frame clones, some missing. The profile shows 150,000 to 200,000 clones, around nine tenths of them singletons. The sequenced material came from blood. Receptors were obtained from a man aged 30-40 years in good health. Both conserved end residues are trimmed from each CDR3.

>TRBV3-1/TRBV3-2|TRBJ2-7
ASRKNGARGRGEQY
>TRBV4-3|TRBJ2-1
ASSPQRVVSSYNEQF
>TRBV7-3|TRBJ2-5
ASSLYGGEQTQY
>TRBV6-5|TRBJ2-1
ASGPRTTYNEQF
>TRBV4-1|TRBJ1-6
ASSQGWGQRNSPLH
>TRBV3-1/TRBV3-2|TRBJ2-7
ASSQVGYEQY
>TRBV5-4|TRBJ1-1
ASRSLSTAVNTEAF
>TRBV28|TRBJ1-2
ASRPGRLYGYT
>TRBV10-3|TRBJ2-7
AISMNTGTVTYEQY
>TRBV6-6|TRBJ2-7
ASSYLDEQY
>TRBV7-3|TRBJ1-4
ASSPSSGGKLF
>TRBV5-8|TRBJ1-6
ASSSPGSSYNSPLH
>TRBV20-1|TRBJ1-1
SARTGLFAF
>TRBV5-4|TRBJ1-1
AGRVGGKTEAF
>TRBV10-3|TRBJ1-6
AISEGQGDNSPLH
>TRBV2|TRBJ2-7
ASNGDISYEQY
>TRBV6-5|TRBJ2-3
ASSGLQDTQY
>TRBV7-8|TRBJ1-1
ATNTGPQANTEAF
>TRBV19|TRBJ1-2
ASSIDRGQNYGYT
>TRBV7-9|TRBJ2-2
ASSLEPGYANTGELF
>TRBV29-1|TRBJ2-1
SVDRGNEQF
>TRBV27|TRBJ1-2
ASSFGGFYGYT
>TRBV4-2|TRBJ1-3
ASSQTGQFGGNTIY
>TRBV28|TRBJ1-2
ASSLSGTGSYGYT
>TRBV27|TRBJ2-6
ASSLLGSGANVLT
>TRBV27|TRBJ1-5
ASAPLNLAAQH
>TRBV19|TRBJ2-1
ASSSTTLYNEQF
>TRBV27|TRBJ2-5
ASALTQY
>TRBV10-3|TRBJ1-1
AISEIAYTEAF
>TRBV3-1/TRBV3-2|TRBJ2-5
ASSQRETQY
>TRBV4-1|TRBJ2-5
ASSQDGSSGGSRTQY
>TRBV4-3|TRBJ2-1
ASSQAEGLAQF
>TRBV9|TRBJ2-3
ASSVVGWGFDTQY
>TRBV5-4|TRBJ2-2
ASSLTSGVAGELF
>TRBV28|TRBJ1-5
ASTGSWQPQH
>TRBV10-3|TRBJ2-5
AIRKSGGVGETQY
>TRBV14|TRBJ1-4
ASSRQSFNEKLF